Shown below are 17 T cell receptor beta chains from a single sample sequenced in a study of T cell responses to AZD1222 COVID-19 vaccine. Sequencing used immunoSEQ multiplex PCR; TCRdb keeps in-frame clones, though not all of them. The table has about 140,000 clones, approximately 92% seen once. The sequenced sample was peripheral blood, obtained 28 days after the second AZD1222 dose. These receptors were collected from an adult who received the AZD1222 COVID-19 vaccine.

The V gene is TRBV29-1, the J gene TRBJ1-1; possibly TRBD1 for D (5 bases). CDR1 and CDR2 from the germline V gene are SQVTM and ANQGSEA. The CDR3 totals 14 residues. The CDR3 DNA reads as TGCGGATGCTCGGCGGGACCCCGCGACACTGAAGCTTTCTTT. Amino acids: CGCSAGPRDTEAFF.

The V call is TRBV21-1, the J call TRBJ1-5. TRBV21-1 is termed a pseudogene. The CDR3 is 15 amino acids. CDR3 in DNA: TGTGCCAGCAGCAACATGGGGAGAAGCAATCAGCCCCAGCATTTT. Protein: CASSNMGRSNQPQHF.

Note on this clone: One junction end does not reproduce the germline sequence, and a read error may be involved. The rearrangement joins TRBV7-7 to TRBJ1-1, with 7 positions matching TRBD1. CDR1 is SSHAT and CDR2 is FNYEAQ in the germline V gene (reference sequence). CDR3 length: 16 amino acids. The CDR3 DNA is TGTGCTAGCAGCCCCGGCCCCTCAGGGGGTAACACTGAAGCTTTCTTT. It yields the protein CASSPGPSGGNTEAFF. Full variable domain (outside the CDR3, taken from reference TRBV7-7 and TRBJ1-1): GAGVSQSPRYKVTKRGQDVTLRCDPISSHATLYWYQQALGQGPEFLTYFNYEAQPDKSGLPSDRFSAERPEGSISTLTIQRTEQRDSAMYRCASSPGPSGGNTEAFFGQGTRLTVV.

V and J are TRBV6-1 and TRBJ1-1; D gene ambiguous. The V end was cut by 2 bases, the J end by 1 base, with 8 bases between. This CDR3 comprises 14 residues. Germline CDR1 MNHNS, CDR2 SASEGT. The DNA of the CDR3 is TGTGCCAGCAGTGAATTGGCAGCGAACACTGAAGCTTTCTTT. Protein: CASSELAANTEAFF.

This chain links TRBV5-1 with TRBJ2-2; TRBD1 matches at 10 bases. Germline loops: CDR1 SGHRS, CDR2 YFSETQ. CDR3 size: 14 residues. After removal of 3 bases from V and 7 bases from J, the junction contained 3 bases not matched to a gene. This chain's CDR3 is CASSSDRGHGELFF. In DNA form, the CDR3 reads TGCGCCAGCAGCTCCGACAGGGGGCACGGGGAGCTGTTTTTT.

This clone was seen just once. The chain is built from TRBV19 and TRBJ1-1; D is perhaps TRBD1 (6 bases). The CDR3 spans 15 residues. V was shortened by 5 bases and J by 6 bases, with 19 bases between the two germline ends. Germline V gives CDR1 LNHDA, CDR2 SQIVND (reference sequence). The CDR3 sequence is CASSPSPQGGAEAFF. The CDR3 bases are TGTGCCAGTAGTCCATCCCCACAGGGAGGAGCTGAAGCTTTCTTT.

Remarks on this clone: At the DNA level, this CDR3 is encoded by other sequences in the same sample as well. The chain uses TRBV30 and TRBJ1-2; D possibly corresponds to TRBD1 (5 bases). Trimming took 0 bases from V and 3 from J, leaving 11 bases between them. The CDR3 loop spans 14 amino acids. CDR1 is GTSNPN and CDR2 is SVGIG in the germline V gene (reference sequence). The CDR3 DNA sequence: TGTGCCTGGAGTGTACAGAGGGGTGACTATGGCTACACCTTC. As protein: CAWSVQRGDYGYTF.

J is TRBJ2-7 and V is TRBV15; D unresolved. Germline V gene data show CDR1 as LNHNV and CDR2 as YYDKDF (reference sequence). The CDR3 contains 13 residues. Trimming left V 1 base short and J 6 bases short, with 10 bases between. The CDR3 sequence is CATSRAEVSEQYF. CDR3 in DNA: TGTGCCACCAGCAGAGCCGAGGTGAGCGAGCAGTACTTC.

The V gene is TRBV2, the J gene TRBJ1-5; 7 bases are shared with TRBD1. V was pared by 9 bases and J by 6 bases, with 11 bases of the junction left unmatched. The CDR3 is 14 amino acids. CDR1 and CDR2 (germline): SNHLY, FYNNEI. CDR3 DNA: TGTGCCAGTCTGAAAGACAGGGAGGGTCAGCCCCAGCATTTT. The encoded protein is CASLKDREGQPQHF. The variable domain in full, with the rest retrieved from reference TRBV2 and TRBJ1-5, is EPEVTQTPSHQVTQMGQEVILRCVPISNHLYFYWYRQILGQKVEFLVSFYNNEISEKSEIFDDQFSVERPDGSNFTLKIRSTKLEDSAMYFCASLKDREGQPQHFGDGTRLSIL.

The V call is TRBV5-4, the J call TRBJ1-2, with TRBD1 as a possible D gene (6 bases). Trimming left V 4 bases short and J 7 bases short, with 11 bases between. This CDR3 contains 12 residues. Germline V gene data show CDR1 as SGHNT and CDR2 as YYREEE (reference sequence). In nucleotides, the CDR3 is TGTGCCAGCAGCCCTTCAGGGGCTGGCTACACCTTC. This gives the protein CASSPSGAGYTF.

V and J are TRBV6-5 and TRBJ1-4, with 9 bases identical to TRBD1. The germline V gene encodes CDR1 MNHEY and CDR2 SVGAGI. After removal of 6 bases from V and 0 bases from J, the junction contained 2 bases not matched to a gene. The CDR3 length is 15 residues. CDR3 DNA sequence: TGTGCCAGCAGGGGACAGGGAACAACTAATGAAAAACTGTTTTTT. The encoded protein is CASRGQGTTNEKLFF.

The V and J genes are TRBV9 and TRBJ2-2; D is unresolved. The CDR3 has 14 residues. V lost 1 base to trimming and J lost 8 bases, with 12 bases between them. CDR1 and CDR2 from the germline V gene are SGDLS and YYNGEE. The CDR3 DNA sequence: TGTGCCAGCAGCGTAACCGGTTCTGGGGGGGAGCTGTTTTTT. Amino acids: CASSVTGSGGELFF.

This chain uses TRBV15 with TRBJ2-1; D call uncertain. V lost 1 base and J 4 bases, leaving 8 bases between the germline ends. Per the germline V gene, CDR1 is LNHNV and CDR2 is YYDKDF (reference sequence). This CDR3 has 14 amino acids. CDR3 nucleotides: TGTGCCACCAGCAGAGGGGAACAGTACAATGAGCAGTTCTTC. Protein: CATSRGEQYNEQFF.

The chain links TRBV6-1 to TRBJ2-5; D uncertain. This CDR3 contains 15 residues. V was shortened by 2 bases and J by 5 bases, with 15 bases between the two germline ends. Germline values: CDR1 MNHNS, CDR2 SASEGT. CDR3 residues: CASSELSRSRETQYF. In DNA form, the CDR3 reads TGTGCCAGCAGTGAATTATCGAGGTCCAGGGAGACCCAGTACTTC.

The chain employs TRBV11-1 and TRBJ2-7; TRBD1 matches 7 bases. J lost 5 bases, V lost 5 bases, and 9 bases had no gene match. The CDR3 has 14 residues. CDR1 SGHAT and CDR2 FQDESV come from the germline V gene (reference sequence). In DNA, the CDR3 is TGTGCCAGCAGCCCAAGACAGGGTATGGACGAGCAGTACTTC. Translating it yields CASSPRQGMDEQYF.

The V and J genes are TRBV28 and TRBJ2-2, with D unclear. The V end was cut by 6 bases, the J end by 4 bases, with 12 bases between. CDR1 MDHEN and CDR2 SYDVKM come from the germline V gene. This CDR3 spans 14 amino acids. The CDR3 protein is CASSPPGGTGELFF. The CDR3 DNA is TGTGCCAGCAGCCCCCCCGGCGGCACCGGGGAGCTGTTTTTT.

The CDR3 spells CASSTGGNTEAFF. The CDR3 bases are TGTGCCTCCTCAACGGGAGGGAACACTGAAGCTTTCTTT. The chain combines TRBV19 with TRBJ1-1; D gene ambiguous. The CDR3 spans 13 residues. In germline, CDR1 is LNHDA, CDR2 SQIVND (reference sequence). Trimming cost V 11 bases and J 1 base, with 14 bases left between them.